The 29 T cell receptor beta chains below come from one sample, sequenced in a study of shared clonotypes between healthy human individuals. The method was immunoSEQ multiplex PCR; TCRdb's version includes in-frame clones alone and lacks a portion of them. The sample holds some 2,000,000 clones, approximately 94% seen once. The sequencing input was naive CD4+ T cells sorted from blood. Subset specified: CD45RA+ positively selected. The receptors derive from a man younger than 35 in good health.

The V and J genes are TRBV5-1 and TRBJ2-7; D might be TRBD1 (6 bases). In germline, CDR1 is SGHRS, CDR2 YFSETQ. The CDR3 has 17 residues. V shed 6 bases and J shed 0 bases, with 22 bases lying between them. For the CDR3, the DNA is TGCGCCAGCAACCAAAGAGTGGGGGACATTAGCTCCTACGAGCAGTACTTC. It encodes CASNQRVGDISSYEQYF.

In regard to this clone: A read error may account for a junction end that differs from germline. The J gene is TRBJ1-6, the V gene TRBV6-5; TRBD1 aligns across 7 bases. The CDR3 consists of 15 residues. Germline V CDR1 and CDR2: MNHEY, SVGAGI. CDR3 coding DNA: TGTGCCAGCAGTTTACAGGGGACCTACAATTCACCCCTCCACTTT. Its translation is CASSLQGTYNSPLHF.

The chain has TRBV5-4 and TRBJ1-6, with a possible D match to TRBD1 (5 bases). Germline V CDR1 and CDR2: SGHNT, YYREEE (reference sequence). The CDR3 contains 13 residues. V lost 4 bases and J 11 bases, leaving 13 bases between the germline ends. The CDR3 region is CASSSEWGAPLHF. Written as DNA, the CDR3 is TGTGCCAGCAGCAGTGAGTGGGGGGCACCCCTCCACTTT.

J is TRBJ1-2 and V is TRBV5-1; D not resolved. Germline V gene lookup returns CDR1 SGHRS and CDR2 YFSETQ. Trimming removed 0 bases at V and 8 bases at J, with 8 bases between. This CDR3 is built from 12 residues. The chain's CDR3 is CASSLGMSGYTF. The DNA of the CDR3 is TGCGCCAGCAGCTTGGGAATGTCCGGCTACACCTTC.

The CDR3 DNA follows: TGCGCCAGCAGCCTAGGAGCAGGAAAGGACGAGACCCAGTACTTC. Translating it yields CASSLGAGKDETQYF. The V and J genes are TRBV5-1 and TRBJ2-5; D not resolved. The V gene's germline CDR1 is SGHRS and CDR2 YFSETQ. This CDR3 is built from 15 residues. V lost 4 bases and J lost 5, with 18 bases in between.

The rearrangement uses TRBV6-1 and TRBJ2-7, with D tentatively TRBD1 (5 bases). V was clipped by 1 base and J by 5 bases, with 12 bases between them. Germline assignment: CDR1 MNHNS and CDR2 SASEGT. The CDR3 sequence is 14 residues long. For the CDR3, the DNA is TGTGCCAGCAGTGAAGGGGCAGGGCGCAACGAGCAGTACTTC. It specifies CASSEGAGRNEQYF.

The chain is built from TRBV28 and TRBJ2-7; 11 nucleotides agree with TRBD2. Unmatched junction bases numbered 6, after V lost 4 bases and J lost 1 base. Looked up from germline, CDR1 is MDHEN and CDR2 is SYDVKM. The CDR3 spans 16 residues. The CDR3 DNA sequence: TGTGCCAGCAGTTCTATGGGACTAGCGGCGTCCTACGAGCAGTACTTC. Protein: CASSSMGLAASYEQYF.

The chain uses TRBV19 and TRBJ1-2; 9 positions match TRBD1. Germline V gives CDR1 LNHDA, CDR2 SQIVND (reference sequence). The CDR3 sequence is 13 residues long. Trimming at V came to 6 bases and at J to 7 bases, leaving 6 bases not matched to a gene. The CDR3 sequence: CASSPTGGAGYTF. The CDR3 DNA sequence: TGTGCCAGTAGCCCGACAGGGGGAGCTGGCTACACCTTC.

The CDR3 here is CSVEGTSGSAYEQYF. CDR3 sequence (DNA): TGCAGCGTTGAAGGGACTAGCGGGAGTGCCTACGAGCAGTACTTC. This chain joins TRBV29-1 and TRBJ2-7; 13 bases are a match to TRBD2. The CDR3 loop spans 15 amino acids. In germline, CDR1 is SQVTM, CDR2 ANQGSEA. Losses at the gene ends were 1 base for V and 2 bases for J; bases not matched to a gene: 2.

The chain uses TRBV11-2 and TRBJ2-7; D gene ambiguous. The CDR3 loop spans 11 amino acids. Germline-derived CDR1 and CDR2 are SGHAT and FQNNGV. The V end lost 3 bases, the J end lost 9 bases, and 9 bases lay between the germline ends. The CDR3 region is CASSLLDSQYF. CDR3 DNA sequence: TGTGCCAGCAGCTTGCTCGACTCGCAGTACTTC.

CDR3 nucleotides: TGTGCCATCAGTGGGCGGACTAGCGGGGGCCCCGGAGATACGCAGTATTTT. Translating gives CAISGRTSGGPGDTQYF. V usage is TRBV10-3 and J usage is TRBJ2-3, with TRBD2 identical over 13 bases. This CDR3 is built from 17 residues. The ends lost 4 bases at V and 5 bases at J; junction bases unmatched: 9. CDR1 is ENHRY, CDR2 SYGVKD, per germline.

The chain carries TRBV29-1 and TRBJ2-3; the match to TRBD2 covers 8 bases. There are 17 residues in the CDR3. Unmatched junction bases numbered 13, after V lost 5 bases and J lost 0 bases. The germline V gene encodes CDR1 SQVTM and CDR2 ANQGSEA. CDR3: CSVLPLSGGPSTDTQYF. As DNA, the CDR3 is TGCAGCGTTCTGCCCCTAAGCGGGGGACCTAGCACAGATACGCAGTATTTT.

The V and J genes are TRBV21-1 and TRBJ1-5; TRBD1, the table's D call, was not compared with the DNA. TRBV21-1 is assigned pseudogene status. CDR3 length equals 18 residues. The CDR3 DNA is TGTGCCAGCAGCAAAGCCTCAGAGGACAGAAATAGCAATCAGCCCCAGCATTTT. It is translated as CASSKASEDRNSNQPQHF.

The CDR3 loop is CARSLLKDTQYF. The CDR3 nucleotides read TGTGCCAGGAGCCTGTTAAAAGATACGCAGTATTTT. This chain uses TRBV2 with TRBJ2-3; D unresolved. CDR3 size: 12 residues. Trimming shortened V by 9 bases and J by 5 bases, and 12 bases separated the two germline ends. Germline values: CDR1 SNHLY, CDR2 FYNNEI.

This clone occurred once. The sample holds other DNA sequences that translate to the same CDR3. The chain combines TRBV15 with TRBJ2-5; no clear D gene. V gave up 0 bases and J gave up 5 bases, with 7 bases separating them. The germline V gene encodes CDR1 LNHNV and CDR2 YYDKDF (reference sequence). The CDR3 is made up of 13 amino acids. DNA for the CDR3: TGTGCCACCAGCAGAGATTCTCGGGAGACCCAGTACTTC. Its protein product is CATSRDSRETQYF.

The rearrangement links TRBV27 to TRBJ1-6; D is undetermined. V lost 4 bases, J lost 7 bases, and 8 bases lay in between. The V gene's germline CDR1 is MNHEY and CDR2 SMNVEV (reference sequence). The CDR3 has 13 amino acids. CDR3 coding DNA: TGTGCCAGCAGTTCCCCAGGAAATTCACCCCTCCACTTT. Its translation is CASSSPGNSPLHF.

This clone has just one count. The gene calls are TRBV5-4 and TRBJ2-2; D gene uncertain. This CDR3 spans 13 amino acids. CDR1 and CDR2 from the germline V gene are SGHNT and YYREEE (reference sequence). Trimming left V 0 bases short and J 6 bases short, with 6 bases between. The CDR3 loop is CASSLVVPGELFF. Here the CDR3 DNA reads TGTGCCAGCAGCTTGGTGGTGCCCGGGGAGCTGTTTTTT.

The rearrangement uses TRBV6-5 and TRBJ1-2, with D possibly TRBD1 on 5 matching bases. The CDR3 loop spans 14 amino acids. The germline CDR1 and CDR2 sequences are MNHEY and SVGAGI. The V and J ends lost 5 bases and 2 bases respectively, with 12 bases between them. Written as DNA, the CDR3 is TGTGCCAGCAGTAGGGGTTCAGGAAACTATGGCTACACCTTC. Protein: CASSRGSGNYGYTF.

The chain carries TRBV10-3 and TRBJ2-7; 8 bases are a match to TRBD1. With 3 bases clipped from V and 7 bases from J, the junction kept 8 bases outside the gene matches. The germline gives CDR1 ENHRY, CDR2 SYGVKD. CDR3 size: 14 residues. CDR3 protein: CAISDLQGVGEQYF. CDR3 bases: TGTGCCATCAGTGACTTACAGGGGGTCGGAGAGCAGTACTTC.

V is TRBV7-3 and J is TRBJ2-2; tentatively, D is TRBD1 or TRBD2 (5 bases each). With 0 bases removed from V and 2 bases from J, the gap between germline ends came to 10 bases. Per germline, CDR1 SGHTA and CDR2 FQGTGA. There are 16 residues in the CDR3. CDR3 sequence: CASSLTGTTNTGELFF. The CDR3 nucleotides read TGTGCCAGCAGCTTAACCGGGACCACCAACACCGGGGAGCTGTTTTTT.

The V and J genes are TRBV9 and TRBJ2-3, with D perhaps assigned TRBD1 or TRBD2 (6 bases each). V was cut by 3 bases and J by 3 bases, with 17 bases left in between. CDR1 is SGDLS, CDR2 YYNGEE, per germline. The CDR3 extends over 16 amino acids. The CDR3 is CASSAGGGPGTDTQYF. CDR3 DNA: TGTGCCAGCAGCGCCGGTGGGGGGCCCGGGACAGATACGCAGTATTTT.

The V call is TRBV2, the J call TRBJ1-6; maybe TRBD1 (5 bases). Germline loops: CDR1 SNHLY, CDR2 FYNNEI. CDR3 size: 15 residues. Trimming pared 8 bases from V and 7 bases from J, leaving 18 bases between. The CDR3 nucleotides read TGTGCCAGCCGGGTGGGGGTCCAAATCAATTCACCCCTCCACTTT. As protein: CASRVGVQINSPLHF.

The rearrangement links TRBV6-6 to TRBJ1-5; 8 bases agree with TRBD1. Germline CDR1 MNHNY, CDR2 SVGAGI (reference sequence). V lost 0 bases, J lost 6 bases, and 4 bases stayed unmatched. The CDR3 loop spans 15 amino acids. The CDR3 DNA sequence: TGTGCCAGCAGTTACTCGAGCAGGGGGCTTCAGCCCCAGCATTTT. Translating it yields CASSYSSRGLQPQHF.

The chain carries TRBV5-1 and TRBJ2-7, with TRBD1 matching over 8 bases. The CDR3 runs to 15 residues. V lost 1 base and J lost 5; bases outside the gene matches: 8. Germline assignment: CDR1 SGHRS and CDR2 YFSETQ. This CDR3 is CASSLLQGGSDEQYF. CDR3 in DNA: TGCGCCAGCAGCTTGCTACAGGGGGGCAGCGACGAGCAGTACTTC.

The rearrangement links TRBV5-1 to TRBJ2-3, with 11 bases lining up with TRBD2. The germline gives CDR1 SGHRS, CDR2 YFSETQ. V was clipped by 2 bases and J by 6 bases; unmatched bases: 8. This CDR3 has 16 amino acids. The CDR3 DNA sequence: TGCGCCAGCAGCTTACTACTAGCGGGGGAGGTTGATACGCAGTATTTT. Translating gives CASSLLLAGEVDTQYF. The full variable domain, in which reference TRBV5-1 and TRBJ2-3 provide the parts outside the CDR3, is KAGVTQTPRYLIKTRGQQVTLSCSPISGHRSVSWYQQTPGQGLQFLFEYFSETQRNKGNFPGRFSGRQFSNSRSEMNVSTLELGDSALYLCASSLLLAGEVDTQYFGPGTRLTVL.

The CDR3 bases are TGTGCCAGCAGCTTAGGTGGTAGCGGGGGTTTCCGTTACAATGAGCAGTTCTTC. This codes for CASSLGGSGGFRYNEQFF. V and J are TRBV11-2 and TRBJ2-1; the match to TRBD2 covers 9 bases. The CDR3 contains 18 residues. In germline, CDR1 is SGHAT, CDR2 FQNNGV. Trimming removed 1 base from V and 4 bases from J; junction bases left unmatched: 11.

The J gene is TRBJ2-7, the V gene TRBV7-2; TRBD2 matches at 10 bases. V was clipped by 6 bases and J by 7 bases; unmatched bases: 12. The germline V gene encodes CDR1 SGHTA and CDR2 FQGNSA. There are 15 residues in the CDR3. The DNA for the CDR3 is TGTGCCAGCAGACCTGGACTAGCGGAAATAGGGGAGCAGTACTTC. Amino acids: CASRPGLAEIGEQYF. Variable domain in full (rest from reference TRBV7-2 and TRBJ2-7): GAGVSQSPSNKVTEKGKDVELRCDPISGHTALYWYRQSLGQGLEFLIYFQGNSAPDKSGLPSDRFSAERTGGSVSTLTIQRTQQEDSAVYLCASRPGLAEIGEQYFGPGTRLTVT.

This chain links TRBV6-1 with TRBJ1-2, with 8 bases identical to TRBD1. The CDR3 is 16 residues long. The germline V gene encodes CDR1 MNHNS and CDR2 SASEGT. V was clipped by 3 bases and J by 6 bases; unmatched bases: 12. The CDR3 spells CASSDGRRGRFNGYTF. The CDR3 bases are TGTGCCAGCAGTGACGGGCGCAGGGGGCGATTCAATGGCTACACCTTC.

This chain links TRBV4-1 with TRBJ2-5, with D unclear. CDR3 length: 14 amino acids. Between the trimmed V and J ends, which lost 4 bases and 9 bases, there was a span of 18 bases. CDR1 and CDR2 (germline): MGHRA, YSYEKL. CDR3 loop: CASSPWTQPKAQYF. The CDR3 DNA is TGCGCCAGCAGCCCCTGGACCCAGCCCAAGGCCCAGTACTTC.